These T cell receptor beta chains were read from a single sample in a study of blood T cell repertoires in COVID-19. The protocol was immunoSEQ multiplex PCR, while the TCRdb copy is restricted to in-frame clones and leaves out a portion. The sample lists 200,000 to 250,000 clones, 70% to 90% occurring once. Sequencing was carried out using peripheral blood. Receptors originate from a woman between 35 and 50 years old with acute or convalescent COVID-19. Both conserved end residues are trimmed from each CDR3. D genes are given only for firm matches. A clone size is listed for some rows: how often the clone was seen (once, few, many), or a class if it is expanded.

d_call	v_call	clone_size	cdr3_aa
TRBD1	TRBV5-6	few	ASSRGTGSSPLH
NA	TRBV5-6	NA	ASSLAPTGAKNIQY
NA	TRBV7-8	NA	ASSLNRAYGYT
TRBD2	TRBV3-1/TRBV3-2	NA	ASSPEAGGTQY
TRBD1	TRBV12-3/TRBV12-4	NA	AGGTGGSGELF
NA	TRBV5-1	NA	ASSLGGGDYGYT
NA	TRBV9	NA	ASSEVEDTLNIQPQH
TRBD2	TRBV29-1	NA	SVRQRGGQETQY
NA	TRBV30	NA	AWSVRAQGGYT
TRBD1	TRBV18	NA	ASSPTYHGQGALAPSGNTIY
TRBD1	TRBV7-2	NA	ASSSRQSGTGVVGNTIY
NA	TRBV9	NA	ASSVGPELAGSPLH
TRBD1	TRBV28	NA	ASSPGQPTPEAF
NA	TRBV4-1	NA	ASSPRRGLAGGMSTDTQY
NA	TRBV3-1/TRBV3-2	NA	ASSHPRGARGYT
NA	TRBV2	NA	ASSERGVGNQPQH
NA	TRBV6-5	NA	ASSYQGGGKNTEAF
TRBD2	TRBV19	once	ASSIGTSGGAVSLAEQF
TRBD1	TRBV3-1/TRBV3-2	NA	ASSLWTGGRNYGYT
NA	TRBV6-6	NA	ASKGQGIEAF
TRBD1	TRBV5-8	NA	ASSSAGGTYGYT
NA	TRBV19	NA	ASSMRTGELF
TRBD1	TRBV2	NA	ASSRDSEKLF
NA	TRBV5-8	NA	ASSLRRGTAQETQY